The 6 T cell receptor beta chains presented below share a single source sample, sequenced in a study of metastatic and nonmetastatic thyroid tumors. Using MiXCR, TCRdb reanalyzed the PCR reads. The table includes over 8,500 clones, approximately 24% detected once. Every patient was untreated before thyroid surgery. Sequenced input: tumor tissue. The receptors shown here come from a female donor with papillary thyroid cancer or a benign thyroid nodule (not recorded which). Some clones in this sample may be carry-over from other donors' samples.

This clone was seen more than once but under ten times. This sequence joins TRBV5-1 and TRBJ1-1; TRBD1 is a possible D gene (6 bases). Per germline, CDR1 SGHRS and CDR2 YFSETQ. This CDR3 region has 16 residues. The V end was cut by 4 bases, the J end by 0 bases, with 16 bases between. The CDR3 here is CASSHRRTEMNTEAFF. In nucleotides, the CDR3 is TGCGCCAGCAGCCACAGGAGGACAGAGATGAACACTGAAGCTTTCTTT.

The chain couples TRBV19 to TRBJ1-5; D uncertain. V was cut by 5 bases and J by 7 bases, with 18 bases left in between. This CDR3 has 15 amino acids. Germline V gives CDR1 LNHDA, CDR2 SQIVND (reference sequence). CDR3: CASSAARAEGQPQHF. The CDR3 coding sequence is TGTGCCAGTAGTGCGGCCCGGGCCGAAGGACAGCCCCAGCATTTT.

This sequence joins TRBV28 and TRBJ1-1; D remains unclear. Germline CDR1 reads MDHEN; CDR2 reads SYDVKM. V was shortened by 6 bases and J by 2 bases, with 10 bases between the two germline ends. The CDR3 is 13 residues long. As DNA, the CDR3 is TGTGCCAGCAGCCTAGCCAGTAACACTGAAGCTTTCTTT. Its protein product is CASSLASNTEAFF.

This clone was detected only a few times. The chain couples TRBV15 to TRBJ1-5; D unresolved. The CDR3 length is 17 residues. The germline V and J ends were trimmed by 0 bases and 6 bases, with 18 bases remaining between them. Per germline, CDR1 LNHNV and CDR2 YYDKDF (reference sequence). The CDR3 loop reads CATSRDRHKIRTQPQHF. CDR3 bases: TGTGCCACCAGCAGAGACCGGCATAAGATAAGGACTCAGCCCCAGCATTTT. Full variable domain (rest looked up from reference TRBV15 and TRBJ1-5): DAMVIQNPRYQVTQFGKPVTLSCSQTLNHNVMYWYQQKSSQAPKLLFHYYDKDFNNEADTPDNFQSRRPNTSFCFLDIRSPGLGDTAMYLCATSRDRHKIRTQPQHFGDGTRLSIL.

The CDR3 nucleotides are TGTGCCAGCAGCCCTAAGGGACGACTGACTGGCACAGATACGCAGTATTTT. Translation gives CASSPKGRLTGTDTQYF. The V gene is TRBV6-5, the J gene TRBJ2-3; D may be TRBD1 or TRBD2 (5 bases each). The CDR3 runs 17 residues. The V and J ends lost 6 bases and 1 base respectively, with 20 bases between them. Germline V gene data show CDR1 as MNHEY and CDR2 as SVGAGI.

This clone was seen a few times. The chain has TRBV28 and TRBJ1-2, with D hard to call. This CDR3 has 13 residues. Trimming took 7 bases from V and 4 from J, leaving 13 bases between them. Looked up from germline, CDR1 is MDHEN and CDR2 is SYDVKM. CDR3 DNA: TGTGCCAGCAACGAGGGCGGGATCTATGGCTACACCTTC. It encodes CASNEGGIYGYTF.